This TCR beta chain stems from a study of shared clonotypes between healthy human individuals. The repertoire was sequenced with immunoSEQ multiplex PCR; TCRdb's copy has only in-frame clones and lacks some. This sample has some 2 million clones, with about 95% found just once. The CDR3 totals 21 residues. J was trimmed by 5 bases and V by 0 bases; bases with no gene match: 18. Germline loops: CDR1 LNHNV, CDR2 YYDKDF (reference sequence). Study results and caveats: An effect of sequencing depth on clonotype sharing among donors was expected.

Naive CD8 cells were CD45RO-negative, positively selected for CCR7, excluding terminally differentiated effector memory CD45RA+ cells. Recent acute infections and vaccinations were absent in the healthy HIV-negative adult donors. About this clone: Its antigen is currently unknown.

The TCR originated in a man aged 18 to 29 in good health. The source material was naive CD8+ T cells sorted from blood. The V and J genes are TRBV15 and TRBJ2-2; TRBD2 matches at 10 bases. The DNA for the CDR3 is TGTGCCACCAGCAGAGATAACCCGGGACTAGCGCCTTCCTTCTTAACCGGGGAGCTGTTTTTT. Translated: CATSRDNPGLAPSFLTGELFF.